Listed below are T cell receptor beta chains from one sample, sequenced in a study of blood T cell repertoires in COVID-19. TCRdb keeps only in-frame clones here, not all; method: immunoSEQ multiplex PCR. The sample lists some 300,000 clones; 90% were seen once. The specimen was peripheral blood. Source of these receptors: a woman aged 40-49 years with COVID-19, enrolled during active disease. The CDR3 runs from the conserved cysteine through the conserved F or W. A D gene is named only where the DNA matches it firmly. Rows may omit the clone size; those that give it use once, few, many or a size class.

abundance,v_gene,j_gene,d_gene,CDR3aa,CDR3nt
NA,TRBV5-1,TRBJ2-1,NA,CASSLEASFYNEQFF,TGCGCCAGCAGCTTGGAAGCTAGCTTCTACAATGAGCAGTTCTTC
NA,TRBV4-1,TRBJ2-1,NA,CASSHNTPSDEQFF,TGCGCCAGCAGCCATAATACCCCCAGCGATGAGCAGTTCTTC
NA,TRBV12-3/TRBV12-4,TRBJ1-1,NA,CASSTTLSTEAFF,TGTGCCAGCAGCACCACCTTGAGTACTGAAGCTTTCTTT
once,TRBV3-1/TRBV3-2,TRBJ2-1,TRBD1,CASSPTRDSPTKRFF,TGTGCCAGCAGCCCAACCCGGGACAGCCCTACCAAGAGGTTCTTC
NA,TRBV12-3/TRBV12-4,TRBJ1-2,TRBD1,CASRTGGVYGYTF,TGTGCCAGCAGGACAGGGGGTGTCTATGGCTACACCTTC
NA,TRBV18,TRBJ1-1,TRBD1,CASSPIRGQGFWTEAFF,TGTGCCAGCTCACCAATCAGGGGGCAGGGATTCTGGACTGAAGCTTTCTTT
once,TRBV5-1,TRBJ1-2,NA,CASSLEAGIYGYTF,TGCGCCAGCAGCTTGGAGGCAGGGATCTATGGCTACACCTTC
once,TRBV6-1,TRBJ1-1,NA,CASSEQEGSEAFF,TGTGCCAGCAGTGAACAGGAAGGATCTGAAGCTTTCTTT
NA,TRBV18,TRBJ1-5,TRBD1,CASSPMTGGDQPQHF,TGTGCCAGCTCACCGATGACAGGGGGGGATCAGCCCCAGCATTTT
few,TRBV30,TRBJ1-6,TRBD1,CACSRGQNSPLHF,TGTGCCTGCTCCCGGGGACAGAATTCACCCCTCCACTTT
NA,TRBV7-2,TRBJ2-2,NA,CANLDRGAGELFF,TGTGCCAACCTGGACAGAGGGGCCGGGGAGCTGTTTTTT
NA,TRBV28,TRBJ2-7,TRBD1,CATLRRGHGSYEQYF,TGTGCCACCCTTCGCAGGGGGCACGGTTCGTACGAGCAGTACTTC
NA,TRBV25-1,TRBJ1-6,NA,CASSGTLSSYNSPLHF,TGTGCCAGCAGTGGAACCCTAAGCTCCTATAATTCACCCCTCCACTTT
NA,TRBV18,TRBJ2-7,TRBD2,CASKTTSGTAYEQYF,TGTGCCAGCAAAACCACTAGCGGGACGGCCTACGAGCAGTACTTC
NA,TRBV9,TRBJ1-5,NA,CASSATGYGNQPQHF,TGTGCCAGCAGCGCCACAGGGTACGGCAATCAGCCCCAGCATTTT
once,TRBV9,TRBJ1-6,TRBD1,CASSPRTGDNSPLHF,TGTGCCAGCAGCCCCAGGACAGGGGATAATTCACCCCTCCACTTT
NA,TRBV29-1,TRBJ1-4,NA,CSVGGQGLNEKLFF,TGCAGCGTTGGTGGGCAGGGCCTTAATGAAAAACTGTTTTTT
once,TRBV5-1,TRBJ1-3,TRBD1,CASSSGRQGAGNTIYF,TGCGCCAGCAGCTCCGGCCGACAGGGGGCCGGAAACACCATATATTTT
few,TRBV10-3,TRBJ1-2,TRBD1,CAISPDRESGYTF,TGTGCCATCAGCCCAGACAGGGAATCCGGCTACACCTTC
NA,TRBV28,TRBJ2-7,TRBD2,CASSFPGTSGDYEQYF,TGTGCCAGCAGTTTCCCCGGGACTAGCGGGGACTACGAGCAGTACTTC
NA,TRBV6-1,TRBJ2-2,NA,CASSEALANTGELFF,TGTGCCAGCAGTGAAGCCCTCGCGAACACCGGGGAGCTGTTTTTT
NA,TRBV28,TRBJ1-1,NA,CASSLSAQGGTEAFF,TGTGCCAGCAGTTTATCAGCGCAGGGAGGAACTGAAGCTTTCTTT
NA,TRBV6-6,TRBJ2-3,TRBD1,CASSGPGQTTDTQYF,TGTGCCAGTTCGGGCCCGGGACAGACCACAGATACGCAGTATTTT
NA,TRBV20-1,TRBJ1-2,TRBD1,CSASWTGGDYGYTF,TGCAGTGCTAGTTGGACAGGGGGCGACTATGGCTACACCTTC
NA,TRBV9,TRBJ2-5,TRBD1,CASSERDRGFQETQYF,TGTGCCAGCAGCGAGAGGGACAGGGGATTTCAAGAGACCCAGTACTTC
once,TRBV19,TRBJ2-3,NA,CASGIRRQSTDTQYF,TGTGCCAGTGGTATACGAAGACAGAGCACAGATACGCAGTATTTT
NA,TRBV6-1,TRBJ1-1,NA,CASSDMSGAAEAFF,TGTGCCAGCAGTGATATGTCAGGGGCCGCTGAAGCTTTCTTT
NA,TRBV3-1/TRBV3-2,TRBJ2-5,TRBD2,CASRVSGGIQETQYF,TGTGCCAGCAGGGTCAGCGGGGGGATCCAAGAGACCCAGTACTTC
NA,TRBV28,TRBJ1-1,NA,CASSHTQGRMNTEAFF,TGTGCCAGCAGTCACACCCAGGGGAGAATGAACACTGAAGCTTTCTTT